A selection of T cell receptor beta chains follows, all from one sample in a study of cytomegalovirus exposure and HLA in healthy donors. Sequencing was performed with immunoSEQ multiplex PCR; in TCRdb, only in-frame clones are kept and a portion is missing. The data hold more than 95,000 clones, with around 80% observed a single time. The sequencing sample was made of PBMCs. These TCRs come from a man aged 30-40 years in good health and CMV-seropositive. Both conserved end residues are part of each CDR3. A D gene is named only where the DNA matches it firmly. Size values are once, few and many counts, or a class for expanded clones, and some rows have none.

DNA: TGTGCCAGCAGTTTACTATCAGGAGATACGCAGTATTTT
CDR3: CASSLLSGDTQYF
D: .
size: once
V: TRBV27
J: TRBJ2-3

DNA: TGTGCCAGCAGCTTGGGGAGGTGGCGAGAGCAGTACTTC
CDR3: CASSLGRWREQYF
D: .
size: .
V: TRBV13
J: TRBJ2-5

DNA: TGTGCCAGCAGCTTCAGGGGAGAAGGTACGCAGTATTTT
CDR3: CASSFRGEGTQYF
D: .
size: .
V: TRBV7-9
J: TRBJ2-3

DNA: TGCGCCAGCACATCGACAGGAGTGAACACTGAAGCTTTCTTT
CDR3: CASTSTGVNTEAFF
D: .
size: .
V: TRBV5-1
J: TRBJ1-1

DNA: TGCGCCAGCAGCCAGCCAGGCGTGGGCTACGAGCAGTACTTC
CDR3: CASSQPGVGYEQYF
D: .
size: .
V: TRBV4-1
J: TRBJ2-7

DNA: TGTGCCAGCAGTTTACCAGGGGATGGTCTCACCCAGTACTTC
CDR3: CASSLPGDGLTQYF
D: .
size: .
V: TRBV28
J: TRBJ2-5

DNA: TGTGCCAGCAGCTTGGACACAGGGGGTTCTACTTCCTACGAGCAGTACTTC
CDR3: CASSLDTGGSTSYEQYF
D: TRBD1
size: .
V: TRBV7-9
J: TRBJ2-7

DNA: TGTGCCAGCAGCTTTAGGACAGGGGGTTCTTCGGGGAATTCACCCCTCCACTTT
CDR3: CASSFRTGGSSGNSPLHF
D: TRBD1
size: .
V: TRBV27
J: TRBJ1-6

DNA: TGTGCCAGCAGTGAACAGGGTGGGGCCAACGTCCTGACTTTC
CDR3: CASSEQGGANVLTF
D: .
size: once
V: TRBV6-5
J: TRBJ2-6

DNA: TGCGCCAGCAGCTTGGATACAGGGGTTGGGGCCAACGTCCTGACTTTC
CDR3: CASSLDTGVGANVLTF
D: TRBD1
size: .
V: TRBV5-1
J: TRBJ2-6

DNA: TGTGCCAGCAGCGTAGGTGGGGTAGCGAACATTCAGTACTTC
CDR3: CASSVGGVANIQYF
D: .
size: .
V: TRBV9
J: TRBJ2-4

DNA: TGTGCCTGGAGTGTACAGGAGACCCAGTACTTC
CDR3: CAWSVQETQYF
D: .
size: .
V: TRBV30
J: TRBJ2-5

DNA: TGTGCCAGCAGTTTACGTTCAGGGGGCTTCTCCTACGAGCAGTACTTC
CDR3: CASSLRSGGFSYEQYF
D: TRBD1
size: .
V: TRBV27
J: TRBJ2-7

DNA: TGCGCCAGCAGATACGGGACAGGGGTTTTAAAAGTTGGCTACACCTTC
CDR3: CASRYGTGVLKVGYTF
D: TRBD1
size: .
V: TRBV5-1
J: TRBJ1-2

DNA: TGTGCCAGCAGTCACAGTCGGCAGCCCCAGCATTTT
CDR3: CASSHSRQPQHF
D: .
size: .
V: TRBV6-1
J: TRBJ1-5

DNA: TGCGCCAGCAGCCCCCTAAGCAGGATGGACTATGGCTACACCTTC
CDR3: CASSPLSRMDYGYTF
D: .
size: .
V: TRBV4-1
J: TRBJ1-2

DNA: TGCGCCAGCAGGCTAACTAGCGGGGGGTATACCTACGAGCAGTACTTC
CDR3: CASRLTSGGYTYEQYF
D: TRBD2
size: .
V: TRBV5-1
J: TRBJ2-7

DNA: TGTGCCAGTAGTATAGGGCAGGGGCTCCCCTACGAGCAGTACTTC
CDR3: CASSIGQGLPYEQYF
D: .
size: .
V: TRBV19
J: TRBJ2-7

DNA: TGTGCCAGCAGGACTAGCTCCTACGAGCAGTACTTC
CDR3: CASRTSSYEQYF
D: .
size: .
V: TRBV6-5
J: TRBJ2-7

DNA: TGTGCCAGCAGCACGACTAGCGGTGGTATTTATACGCAGTATTTT
CDR3: CASSTTSGGIYTQYF
D: TRBD2
size: .
V: TRBV5-4
J: TRBJ2-3

DNA: TGTGCCAGCAGCATCGACAGGGATAGAGGAGCTTTCTTT
CDR3: CASSIDRDRGAFF
D: .
size: few
V: TRBV21-1
J: TRBJ1-1

DNA: TGTGCCAGCAGTACGGACAGGTCCTACGAGCAGTACTTC
CDR3: CASSTDRSYEQYF
D: TRBD1
size: .
V: TRBV6-1
J: TRBJ2-7

DNA: TGTGCCAGCAGCCCCCCGTTCGATGAGCAGTTCTTC
CDR3: CASSPPFDEQFF
D: .
size: .
V: TRBV5-6
J: TRBJ2-1

DNA: TGCGCCAGCAGCCAACGGACAGGGGTACGGCAGTACTTC
CDR3: CASSQRTGVRQYF
D: TRBD1
size: .
V: TRBV4-1
J: TRBJ2-7

DNA: TGTGCCATCAGTGAGTCGGAGGCCAGGCGCTATGGCTACACCTTC
CDR3: CAISESEARRYGYTF
D: .
size: .
V: TRBV10-3
J: TRBJ1-2

DNA: TGTGCCAGCAGCCGTGGGGGCGCCCAATCTGGAAACACCATATATTTT
CDR3: CASSRGGAQSGNTIYF
D: .
size: .
V: TRBV5-4
J: TRBJ1-3

DNA: TGTGCCAGCAGCTTTGGACAGACGTACCAAGAGACCCAGTACTTC
CDR3: CASSFGQTYQETQYF
D: .
size: .
V: TRBV5-8
J: TRBJ2-5

DNA: TGTGCCATCAGTGAGGGGACGGGAGGCAATCAGCCCCAGCATTTT
CDR3: CAISEGTGGNQPQHF
D: .
size: few
V: TRBV10-3
J: TRBJ1-5

DNA: TGTGCCAGCAGCTCTAGCGGGGGTATCCATGAGCAGTTCTTC
CDR3: CASSSSGGIHEQFF
D: TRBD2
size: .
V: TRBV11-3
J: TRBJ2-1

DNA: TGTGCCAGCAGCATCCCCGGGACTCCAAGGGAGCAGTTCTTC
CDR3: CASSIPGTPREQFF
D: .
size: .
V: TRBV7-2
J: TRBJ2-1

DNA: TGTGCCGCTGGGAGGAGAAATTCACCCCTCCACTTT
CDR3: CAAGRRNSPLHF
D: .
size: few
V: TRBV27
J: TRBJ1-6

DNA: TGCAGCGTGGGACAGGGGAGGAATGAAAAACTGTTTTTT
CDR3: CSVGQGRNEKLFF
D: TRBD1
size: once
V: TRBV29-1
J: TRBJ1-4

DNA: TGTGCCAGCAGACCGGACAGCCAGGCTCAGCCCCAGCATTTT
CDR3: CASRPDSQAQPQHF
D: .
size: .
V: TRBV7-3
J: TRBJ1-5

DNA: TGTGCCAGCAGTTACGGGATCCGGGGAGACTATGGCTACACCTTC
CDR3: CASSYGIRGDYGYTF
D: .
size: .
V: TRBV6-5
J: TRBJ1-2

DNA: TGTGCCAGCAGCGCGACAGCTGAAAAACTGTTTTTT
CDR3: CASSATAEKLFF
D: .
size: .
V: TRBV9
J: TRBJ1-4

DNA: TGTGCCAGCAGCCCTTCCCAAGAGACCCAGTACTTC
CDR3: CASSPSQETQYF
D: .
size: .
V: TRBV5-4
J: TRBJ2-5

DNA: TGTGCCAGCCATTCCGGGACACAAGAGACCCAGTACTTC
CDR3: CASHSGTQETQYF
D: .
size: .
V: TRBV6-5
J: TRBJ2-5

DNA: TGTGCCAGCAGCCAATCAACCGGGACAGGGGTGACAGATACGCAGTATTTT
CDR3: CASSQSTGTGVTDTQYF
D: TRBD1
size: .
V: TRBV4-2
J: TRBJ2-3

DNA: TGTGCCAGCCAAGTGGGGCCTAGCTCCTACAATGAGCAGTTCTTC
CDR3: CASQVGPSSYNEQFF
D: .
size: .
V: TRBV6-5
J: TRBJ2-1

DNA: TGTGCCAGCAGTGAAATAGGGACAGATAATTCACCCCTCCACTTT
CDR3: CASSEIGTDNSPLHF
D: TRBD1
size: .
V: TRBV6-1
J: TRBJ1-6

DNA: TGTGCTGCGGGACAGAGCACAGATACGCAGTATTTT
CDR3: CAAGQSTDTQYF
D: .
size: .
V: TRBV30
J: TRBJ2-3

DNA: TGTGCCAGCCTCAATTGGGAGAGGAGGGGCTACACCTTC
CDR3: CASLNWERRGYTF
D: .
size: .
V: TRBV28
J: TRBJ1-2

DNA: TGTGCCAGCAGTTTGGACAGTCGCTCTGGAAACACCATATATTTT
CDR3: CASSLDSRSGNTIYF
D: .
size: .
V: TRBV27
J: TRBJ1-3

DNA: TGCGCCAGCAGCTTGGCGGGGAATGAGCAGTTCTTC
CDR3: CASSLAGNEQFF
D: .
size: few
V: TRBV5-1
J: TRBJ2-1

DNA: TGTGCCAGCAGCCAAACTAGCACAGATACGCAGTATTTT
CDR3: CASSQTSTDTQYF
D: .
size: .
V: TRBV4-2
J: TRBJ2-3

DNA: TGTGCCAGCAGCTTCGGGAGCACAGATACGCAGTATTTT
CDR3: CASSFGSTDTQYF
D: .
size: once
V: TRBV7-3
J: TRBJ2-3

DNA: TGTGCCAGCAGCGGGATACTAGCGGGGGAAGCAGATACGCAGTATTTT
CDR3: CASSGILAGEADTQYF
D: TRBD2
size: .
V: TRBV5-6
J: TRBJ2-3

DNA: TGTGCCAGCAGCTTCTATGGGAGGGAGGATGGCTACACCTTC
CDR3: CASSFYGREDGYTF
D: .
size: .
V: TRBV5-6
J: TRBJ1-2

DNA: TGCGCCAGCAGCTTGACAGGGGGCGCGGGAAATGAAAAACTGTTTTTT
CDR3: CASSLTGGAGNEKLFF
D: TRBD1
size: .
V: TRBV5-1
J: TRBJ1-4

DNA: TGTGCCAGCAGTTACTCGTGGCAGGGGGCCTCCAACGTCCTGACTTTC
CDR3: CASSYSWQGASNVLTF
D: TRBD1
size: .
V: TRBV6-5
J: TRBJ2-6

DNA: TGTGCCAGCAGCGTAGGTGTGAGCAGCGGGGGGGCCGGTACCGGGGAGCTGTTTTTT
CDR3: CASSVGVSSGGAGTGELFF
D: TRBD2
size: .
V: TRBV9
J: TRBJ2-2

DNA: TGTGCCAGCAGCTTAAGACAGGGCGAAAATTCACCCCTCCACTTT
CDR3: CASSLRQGENSPLHF
D: TRBD1
size: few
V: TRBV13
J: TRBJ1-6

DNA: TGCGCCAGCAGCCAAGATCAGGGAAAGCCCCAGCATTTT
CDR3: CASSQDQGKPQHF
D: .
size: few
V: TRBV4-1
J: TRBJ1-5

DNA: TGCGCCAGCAGCCGGACAGGGGGCGGCGAGACCCAGTACTTC
CDR3: CASSRTGGGETQYF
D: TRBD1
size: .
V: TRBV5-1
J: TRBJ2-5

DNA: TGTGCCAGCAATAGCGGCAATAGCAATCAGCCCCAGCATTTT
CDR3: CASNSGNSNQPQHF
D: .
size: few
V: TRBV6-6
J: TRBJ1-5

DNA: TGTGCCAGCAGCCCCCGCCTGGGACAGGGTTATTCACCCCTCCACTTT
CDR3: CASSPRLGQGYSPLHF
D: TRBD1
size: .
V: TRBV7-2
J: TRBJ1-6

DNA: TGCAGCGTTGACCGGGGTTTATCCGAGACCCAGTACTTC
CDR3: CSVDRGLSETQYF
D: .
size: few
V: TRBV29-1
J: TRBJ2-5

DNA: TGTGCCAGCAGTTACTCAGGAGTAGCCAAAAACATTCAGTACTTC
CDR3: CASSYSGVAKNIQYF
D: .
size: .
V: TRBV6-5
J: TRBJ2-4

DNA: TGTGCCAGCAGTGAGCGGGGTGCCACCTACGAGCAGTACTTC
CDR3: CASSERGATYEQYF
D: .
size: .
V: TRBV2
J: TRBJ2-7